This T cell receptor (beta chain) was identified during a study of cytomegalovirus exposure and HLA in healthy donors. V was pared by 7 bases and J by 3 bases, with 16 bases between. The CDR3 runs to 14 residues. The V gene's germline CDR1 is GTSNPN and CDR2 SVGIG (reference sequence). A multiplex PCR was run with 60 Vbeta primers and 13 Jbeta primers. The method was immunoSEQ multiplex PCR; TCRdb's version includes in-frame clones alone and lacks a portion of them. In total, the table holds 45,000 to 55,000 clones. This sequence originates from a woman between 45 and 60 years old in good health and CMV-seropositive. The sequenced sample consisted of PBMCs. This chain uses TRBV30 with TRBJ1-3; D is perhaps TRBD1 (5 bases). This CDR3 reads CALPWPGDGNTIYF. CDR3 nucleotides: TGTGCCTTACCCTGGCCGGGGGATGGAAACACCATATATTTT.